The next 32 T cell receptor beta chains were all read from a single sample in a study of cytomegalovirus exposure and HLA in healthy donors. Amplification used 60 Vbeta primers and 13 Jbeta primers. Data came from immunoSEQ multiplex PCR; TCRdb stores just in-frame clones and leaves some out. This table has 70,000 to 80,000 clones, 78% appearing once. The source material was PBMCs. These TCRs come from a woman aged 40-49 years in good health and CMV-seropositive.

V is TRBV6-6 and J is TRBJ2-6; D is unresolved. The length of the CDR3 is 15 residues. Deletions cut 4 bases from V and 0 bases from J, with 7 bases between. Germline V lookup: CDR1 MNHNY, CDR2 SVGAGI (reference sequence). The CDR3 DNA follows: TGTGCCAGCAGTTTTACAGTCTCTGGGGCCAACGTCCTGACTTTC. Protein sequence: CASSFTVSGANVLTF.

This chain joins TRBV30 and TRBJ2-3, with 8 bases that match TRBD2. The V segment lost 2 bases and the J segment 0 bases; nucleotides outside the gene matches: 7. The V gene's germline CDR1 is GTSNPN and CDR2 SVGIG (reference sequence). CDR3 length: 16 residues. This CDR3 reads CAWSPGGGRSTDTQYF. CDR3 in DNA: TGTGCCTGGAGTCCAGGCGGGGGGCGCAGCACAGATACGCAGTATTTT.

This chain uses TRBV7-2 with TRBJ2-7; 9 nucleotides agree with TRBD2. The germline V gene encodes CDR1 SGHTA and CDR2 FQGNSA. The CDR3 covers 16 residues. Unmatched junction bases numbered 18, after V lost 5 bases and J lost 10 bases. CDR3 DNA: TGTGCCAGCAGCCCCGGCGTGTTGCTAGCGGGGAGAGACCAGTACTTC. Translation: CASSPGVLLAGRDQYF.

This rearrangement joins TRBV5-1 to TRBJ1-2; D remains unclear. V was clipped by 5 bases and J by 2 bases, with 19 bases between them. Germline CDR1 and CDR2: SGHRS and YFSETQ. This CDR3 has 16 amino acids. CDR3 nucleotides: TGCGCCAGCAGTTTAATAGGGAGCGCCCAGAACTATGGCTACACCTTC. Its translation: CASSLIGSAQNYGYTF.

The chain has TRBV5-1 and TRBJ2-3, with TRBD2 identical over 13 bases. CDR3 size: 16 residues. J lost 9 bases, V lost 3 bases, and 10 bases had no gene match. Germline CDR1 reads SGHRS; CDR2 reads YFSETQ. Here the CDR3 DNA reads TGCGCCAGCAGCTCGCCGGAACTAGCGGGGGGGCGCACGCAGTATTTT. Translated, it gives CASSSPELAGGRTQYF. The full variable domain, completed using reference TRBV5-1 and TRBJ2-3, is KAGVTQTPRYLIKTRGQQVTLSCSPISGHRSVSWYQQTPGQGLQFLFEYFSETQRNKGNFPGRFSGRQFSNSRSEMNVSTLELGDSALYLCASSSPELAGGRTQYFGPGTRLTVL.

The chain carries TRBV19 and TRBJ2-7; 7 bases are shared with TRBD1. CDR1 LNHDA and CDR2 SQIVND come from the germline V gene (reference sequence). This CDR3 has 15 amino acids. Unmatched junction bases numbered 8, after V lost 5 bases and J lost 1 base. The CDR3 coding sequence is TGTGCCAGTAGTCCACACAGGGGAAATTCCTACGAGCAGTACTTC. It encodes CASSPHRGNSYEQYF.

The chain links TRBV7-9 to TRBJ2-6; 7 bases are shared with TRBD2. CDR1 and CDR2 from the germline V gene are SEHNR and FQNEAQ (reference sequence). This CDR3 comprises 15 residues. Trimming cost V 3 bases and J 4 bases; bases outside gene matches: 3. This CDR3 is CASSLGGNGANVLTF. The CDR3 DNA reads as TGTGCCAGCAGCTTGGGGGGGAACGGGGCCAACGTCCTGACTTTC.

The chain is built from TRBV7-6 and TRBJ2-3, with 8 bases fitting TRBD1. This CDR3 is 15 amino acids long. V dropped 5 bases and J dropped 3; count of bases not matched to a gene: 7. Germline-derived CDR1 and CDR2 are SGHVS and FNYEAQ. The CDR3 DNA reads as TGTGCCAGCAGCCACTTGGACAGGGTGACAGATACGCAGTATTTT. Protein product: CASSHLDRVTDTQYF.

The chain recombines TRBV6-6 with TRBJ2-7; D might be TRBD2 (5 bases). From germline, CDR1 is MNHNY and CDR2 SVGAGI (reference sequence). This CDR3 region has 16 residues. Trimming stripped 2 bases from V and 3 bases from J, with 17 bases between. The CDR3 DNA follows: TGTGCCAGCAGTTACCCCCCGACGGCAGGACTCTACGAGCAGTACTTC. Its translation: CASSYPPTAGLYEQYF.

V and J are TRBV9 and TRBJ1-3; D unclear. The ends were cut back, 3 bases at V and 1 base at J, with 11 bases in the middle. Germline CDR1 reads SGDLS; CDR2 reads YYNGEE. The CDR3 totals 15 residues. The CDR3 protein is CASSAELGSGNTIYF. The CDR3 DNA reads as TGTGCCAGCAGCGCGGAGCTGGGTTCTGGAAACACCATATATTTT.

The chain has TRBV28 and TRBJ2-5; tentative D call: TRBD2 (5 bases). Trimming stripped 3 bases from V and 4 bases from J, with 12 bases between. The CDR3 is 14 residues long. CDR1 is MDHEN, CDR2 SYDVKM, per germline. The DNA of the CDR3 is TGTGCCAGCAGTTTTAGCGCCGGGGTAGAGACCCAGTACTTC. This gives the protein CASSFSAGVETQYF.

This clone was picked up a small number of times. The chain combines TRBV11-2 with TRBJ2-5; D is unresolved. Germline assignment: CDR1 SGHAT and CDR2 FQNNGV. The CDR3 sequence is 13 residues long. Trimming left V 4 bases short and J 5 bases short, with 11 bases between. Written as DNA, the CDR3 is TGTGCCAGCAGCTATCCAGGTGGTGAGACCCAGTACTTC. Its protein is CASSYPGGETQYF.

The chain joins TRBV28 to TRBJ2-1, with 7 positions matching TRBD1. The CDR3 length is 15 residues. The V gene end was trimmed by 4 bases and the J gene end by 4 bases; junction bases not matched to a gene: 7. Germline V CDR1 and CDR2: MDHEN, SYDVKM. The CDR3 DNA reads TGTGCCAGCAGTTCTACCGGGACAGTTTACAATGAGCAGTTCTTC. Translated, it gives CASSSTGTVYNEQFF.

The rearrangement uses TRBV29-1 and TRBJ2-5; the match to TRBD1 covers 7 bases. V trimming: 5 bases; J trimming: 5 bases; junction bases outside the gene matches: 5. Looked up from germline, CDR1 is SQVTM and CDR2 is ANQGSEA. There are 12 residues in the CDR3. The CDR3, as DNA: TGCAGCGTTATGGACAGGTTGGAGACCCAGTACTTC. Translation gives CSVMDRLETQYF.

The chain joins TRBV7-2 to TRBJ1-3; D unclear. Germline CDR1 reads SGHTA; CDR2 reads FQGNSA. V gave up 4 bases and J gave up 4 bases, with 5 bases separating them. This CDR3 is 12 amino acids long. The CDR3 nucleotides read TGTGCCAGCAGCTCATTCGGAAACACCATATATTTT. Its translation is CASSSFGNTIYF.

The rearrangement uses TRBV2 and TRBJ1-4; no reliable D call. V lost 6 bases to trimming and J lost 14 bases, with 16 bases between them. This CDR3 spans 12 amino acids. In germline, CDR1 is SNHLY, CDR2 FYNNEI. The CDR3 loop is CASSVGNIQLFF. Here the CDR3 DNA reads TGTGCCAGCAGCGTAGGAAACATACAGCTGTTTTTT.

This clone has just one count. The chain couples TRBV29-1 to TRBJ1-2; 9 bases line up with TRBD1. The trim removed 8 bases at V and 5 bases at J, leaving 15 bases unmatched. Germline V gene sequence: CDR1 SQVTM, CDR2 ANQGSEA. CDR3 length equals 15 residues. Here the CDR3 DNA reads TGCAGCATCCGGGACAGGGTTCAGGGGAGGTATGGCTACACCTTC. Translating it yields CSIRDRVQGRYGYTF.

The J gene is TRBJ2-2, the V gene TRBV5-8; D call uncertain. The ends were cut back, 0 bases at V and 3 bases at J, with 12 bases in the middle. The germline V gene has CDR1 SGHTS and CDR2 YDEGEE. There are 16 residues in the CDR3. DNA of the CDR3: TGTGCCAGCAGCTTGGAACGGAGAAAAGACACCGGGGAGCTGTTTTTT. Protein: CASSLERRKDTGELFF.

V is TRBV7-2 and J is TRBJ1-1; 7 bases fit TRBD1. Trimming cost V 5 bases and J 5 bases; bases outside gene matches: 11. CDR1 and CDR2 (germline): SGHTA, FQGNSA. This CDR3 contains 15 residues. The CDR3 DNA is TGTGCCAGCAGCCGTTCGACAGGGCAGTTGACTGAAGCTTTCTTT. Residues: CASSRSTGQLTEAFF.

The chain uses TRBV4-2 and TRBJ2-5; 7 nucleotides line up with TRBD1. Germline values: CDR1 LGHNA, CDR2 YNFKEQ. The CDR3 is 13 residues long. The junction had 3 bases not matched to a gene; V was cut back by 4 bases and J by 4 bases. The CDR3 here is CASSPRGLETQYF. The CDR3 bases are TGTGCCAGCAGCCCCAGGGGGTTAGAGACCCAGTACTTC.

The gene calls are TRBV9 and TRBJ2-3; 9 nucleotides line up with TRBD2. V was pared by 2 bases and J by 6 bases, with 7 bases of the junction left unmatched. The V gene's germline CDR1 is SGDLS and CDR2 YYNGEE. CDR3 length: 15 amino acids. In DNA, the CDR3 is TGTGCCAGCAGCGTTCTAGCGGGGTCTGTGGATACGCAGTATTTT. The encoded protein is CASSVLAGSVDTQYF.

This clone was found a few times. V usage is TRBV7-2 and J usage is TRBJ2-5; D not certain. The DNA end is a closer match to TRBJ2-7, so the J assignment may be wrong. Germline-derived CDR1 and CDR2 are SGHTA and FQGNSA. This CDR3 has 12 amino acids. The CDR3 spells CASSAQRVEQYF. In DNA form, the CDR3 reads TGTGCCAGCAGCGCACAACGGGTCGAGCAGTACTTC.

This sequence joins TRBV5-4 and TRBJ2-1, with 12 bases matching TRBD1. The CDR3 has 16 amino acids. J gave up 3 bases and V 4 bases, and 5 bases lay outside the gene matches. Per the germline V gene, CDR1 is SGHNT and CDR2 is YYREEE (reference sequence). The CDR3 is CASSQGQGAFYNEQFF. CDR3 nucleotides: TGTGCCAGCAGCCAGGGACAGGGGGCTTTCTACAATGAGCAGTTCTTC.

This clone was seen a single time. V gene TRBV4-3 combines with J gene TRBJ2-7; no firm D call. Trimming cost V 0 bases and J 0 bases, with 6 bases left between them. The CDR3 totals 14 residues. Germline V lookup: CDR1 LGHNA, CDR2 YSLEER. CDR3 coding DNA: TGCGCCAGCAGCCAAGATCTCTCCTCCTACGAGCAGTACTTC. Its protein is CASSQDLSSYEQYF.

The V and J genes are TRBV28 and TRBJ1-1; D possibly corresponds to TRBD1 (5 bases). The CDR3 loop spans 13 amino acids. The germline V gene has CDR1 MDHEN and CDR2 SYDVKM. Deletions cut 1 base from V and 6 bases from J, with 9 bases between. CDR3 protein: CASSLYRSPEAFF. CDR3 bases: TGTGCCAGCAGTTTATACAGGAGCCCTGAAGCTTTCTTT.

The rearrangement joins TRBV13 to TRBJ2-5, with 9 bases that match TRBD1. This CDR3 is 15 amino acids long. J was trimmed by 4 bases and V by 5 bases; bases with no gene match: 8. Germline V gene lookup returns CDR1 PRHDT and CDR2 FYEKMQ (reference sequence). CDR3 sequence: CASSGPGTGRETQYF. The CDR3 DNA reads TGTGCCAGCAGCGGTCCCGGGACAGGGCGAGAGACCCAGTACTTC.

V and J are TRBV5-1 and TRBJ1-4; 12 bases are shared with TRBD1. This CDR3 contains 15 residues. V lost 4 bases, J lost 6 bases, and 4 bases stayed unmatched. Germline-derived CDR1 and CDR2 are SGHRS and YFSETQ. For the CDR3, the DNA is TGCGCCAGCAGCCGGGACAGGGGGCGTGATGAAAAACTGTTTTTT. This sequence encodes CASSRDRGRDEKLFF. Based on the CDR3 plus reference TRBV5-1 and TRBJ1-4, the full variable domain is KAGVTQTPRYLIKTRGQQVTLSCSPISGHRSVSWYQQTPGQGLQFLFEYFSETQRNKGNFPGRFSGRQFSNSRSEMNVSTLELGDSALYLCASSRDRGRDEKLFFGSGTQLSVL.

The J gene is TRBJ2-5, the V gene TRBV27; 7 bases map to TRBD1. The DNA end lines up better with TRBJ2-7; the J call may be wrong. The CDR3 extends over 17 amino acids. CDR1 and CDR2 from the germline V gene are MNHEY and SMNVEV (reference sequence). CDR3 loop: CASSLRIGQATSYEQYF. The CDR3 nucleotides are TGTGCCAGCAGCTTACGGATCGGACAGGCCACCTCCTACGAGCAGTACTTC.

The CDR3 region is CASSQGRSYNSPLHF. Written as DNA, the CDR3 is TGTGCCAGCAGTCAGGGAAGGTCCTATAATTCACCCCTCCACTTT. The J gene is TRBJ1-6, the V gene TRBV6-1; the D gene is possibly TRBD1 (5 bases). V dropped 5 bases and J dropped 1 base, with 9 bases sitting between them. The CDR3 contains 15 residues. The germline V gene has CDR1 MNHNS and CDR2 SASEGT.

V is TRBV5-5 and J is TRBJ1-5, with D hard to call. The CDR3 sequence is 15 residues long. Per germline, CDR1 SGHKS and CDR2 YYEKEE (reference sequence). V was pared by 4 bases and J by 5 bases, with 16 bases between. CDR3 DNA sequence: TGTGCCAGCAGCCTATTATCCGGGATAGATCAGCCCCAGCATTTT. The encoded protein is CASSLLSGIDQPQHF.

The CDR3 here is CAARTSREQFF. CDR3 DNA: TGCGCCGCACGGACTTCTAGGGAGCAGTTCTTC. The chain recombines TRBV10-1 with TRBJ2-1; D may be TRBD2 (5 bases). Germline V CDR1 and CDR2: WNHNN, SYGVQD (reference sequence). V was trimmed by 11 bases and J by 10 bases, leaving 15 bases between them. The CDR3 sequence is 11 residues long.

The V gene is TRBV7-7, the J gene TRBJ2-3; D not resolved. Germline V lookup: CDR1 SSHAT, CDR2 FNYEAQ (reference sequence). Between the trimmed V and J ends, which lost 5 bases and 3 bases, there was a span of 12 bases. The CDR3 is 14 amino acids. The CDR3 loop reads CASSRADGTDTQYF. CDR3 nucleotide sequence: TGTGCCAGCAGCCGCGCGGATGGGACAGATACGCAGTATTTT.